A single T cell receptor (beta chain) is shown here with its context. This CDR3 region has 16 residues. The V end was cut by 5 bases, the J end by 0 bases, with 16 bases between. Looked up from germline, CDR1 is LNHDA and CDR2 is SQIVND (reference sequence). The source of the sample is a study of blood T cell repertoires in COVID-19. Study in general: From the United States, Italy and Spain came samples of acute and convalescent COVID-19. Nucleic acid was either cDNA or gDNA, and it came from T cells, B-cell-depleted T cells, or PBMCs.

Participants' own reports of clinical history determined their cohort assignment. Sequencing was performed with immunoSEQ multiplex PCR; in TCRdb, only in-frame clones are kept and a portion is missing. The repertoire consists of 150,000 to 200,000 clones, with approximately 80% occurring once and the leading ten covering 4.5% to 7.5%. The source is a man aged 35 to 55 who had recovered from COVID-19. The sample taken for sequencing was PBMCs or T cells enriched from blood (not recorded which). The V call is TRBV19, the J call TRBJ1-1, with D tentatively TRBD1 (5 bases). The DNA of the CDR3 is TGTGCCAGTAGTCTGGGGGGGATCGGAATGAACACTGAAGCTTTCTTT. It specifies CASSLGGIGMNTEAFF.